The rows below give T cell receptor beta chains drawn from one sample of a study of post-analysis software for immune sequencing data. MiXCR was run by TCRdb on the PCR reads, yielding one entry per CDR3 protein. This table holds roughly 160,000 distinct CDR3 sequences, under 40% found once. This specimen was blood, taken after autologous hematopoietic stem cell transplantation. The receptor set was obtained from a girl aged 5-17 years with multiple sclerosis. CDR3s include the opening cysteine and the closing phenylalanine or tryptophan. A D gene is named only where the DNA matches it firmly. Where a row states a size, it is once, few, many or the class of an expanded clone; other rows omit it.

TGTGCCAGCAGTTTAACAGGCACCTCCTACGAGCAGTACTTC | CASSLTGTSYEQYF | TRBV12-3/TRBV12-4 | . | TRBJ2-7 | .
TGTGCCAGCAGCTTTTATCTTTTGGGGAACAAAAACATTCAGTACTTC | CASSFYLLGNKNIQYF | TRBV5-6 | . | TRBJ2-4 | .
TGTGCCAGCAGCTCGACACAGGGTTTAATGTGGGAAAAACTGTTTTTT | CASSSTQGLMWEKLFF | TRBV7-2 | . | TRBJ1-4 | .
TGTGCCAGCAGCTTAGCCCCGACAGGGGACCGAGAGCAGTACTTC | CASSLAPTGDREQYF | TRBV13 | TRBD1 | TRBJ2-7 | .
TGCAGTGCTATTTCTGGCGGGGTGAGGTACGAGCAGTACTTC | CSAISGGVRYEQYF | TRBV20-1 | . | TRBJ2-7 | .
TGCGCCAGCAGCCAAGAGGGAGGGACTGAAGCTTTCTTT | CASSQEGGTEAFF | TRBV4-1 | . | TRBJ1-1 | .
TGTGCCAGCCAGAAGGCGGGAGCCGTCGGGGAGCTGTTTTTT | CASQKAGAVGELFF | TRBV6-1 | TRBD2 | TRBJ2-2 | few
TGTGCCAGCAGCTTAGATCGGGGGCTCGAGCAGTACTTC | CASSLDRGLEQYF | TRBV11-2 | . | TRBJ2-7 | few
TGCAGCGTTGCCGCGGCTAGCGGGCCGCATGAGCAGTTCTTC | CSVAAASGPHEQFF | TRBV29-1 | TRBD2 | TRBJ2-1 | many
TGCAGTGCTACTAACACAGGCCAAGAGACCCAGTACTTC | CSATNTGQETQYF | TRBV20-1 | . | TRBJ2-5 | many
TGCGCCAGCAGCTTGCACACGCCAGGGGACGAGCAGTACTTC | CASSLHTPGDEQYF | TRBV5-1 | . | TRBJ2-7 | few
TGTGCCAGCAGCTCCGAGGGCGGAGAATACGAGCAGTACTTC | CASSSEGGEYEQYF | TRBV5-6 | . | TRBJ2-7 | .
TGTGCCAGCAGCCCGACAGGGACAGGGGCCGACGTCCTGACTTTC | CASSPTGTGADVLTF | TRBV3-1 | TRBD1 | TRBJ2-6 | once
TGTGCTAGTGGTTTGACTCTGGGCCGACCCAATGAGCAGTTCTTC | CASGLTLGRPNEQFF | TRBV12-5 | . | TRBJ2-1 | few
TGCGCCAGCAGCTCCCCCCCCGAAAATGAGCAGTTCTTC | CASSSPPENEQFF | TRBV5-1 | . | TRBJ2-1 | few
TGTGCCAGCAGCTTAGAGGAAGTCCCACGGTGGAACAATGAGCAGTACTTC | CASSLEEVPRWNNEQYF | TRBV11-2 | . | TRBJ2-5 | .
TGCAGTGCCCACTGGGACCTACAAGAGACCCAGTACTTC | CSAHWDLQETQYF | TRBV20-1 | . | TRBJ2-5 | few
TGTGCCAGCAGTTTACAGGGTCATTTCCCCTACGAGCAGTACTTC | CASSLQGHFPYEQYF | TRBV27 | . | TRBJ2-7 | .
TGTGCCAGCAGTTTATTGTCCTCAGTCAACACTGAAGCTTTCTTT | CASSLLSSVNTEAFF | TRBV28 | . | TRBJ1-1 | few
TGTGCCAGCAGCTTAGCGCGGGCTAGCGGTGAGCAGTTCTTC | CASSLARASGEQFF | TRBV7-2 | TRBD2 | TRBJ2-1 | many
TGTGTCAGCAGCCTTAACGGAGCGGGGAGCTCCTACAATGAGCAGTTCTTC | CVSSLNGAGSSYNEQFF | TRBV25-1 | TRBD2 | TRBJ2-1 | .
TGTGCCAGCAGCCCTAACCCCTACGAGCAGTACTTC | CASSPNPYEQYF | TRBV7-9 | . | TRBJ2-7 | .
TGTGCCAGCACCAGGACAGGGGGCGACTATGGCTACACCTTC | CASTRTGGDYGYTF | TRBV6-5 | TRBD1 | TRBJ1-2 | many
TGTGCCAGCAGCTCACAGGGTGGCGAGACCCAGTACTTC | CASSSQGGETQYF | TRBV7-2 | . | TRBJ2-5 | few
TGTGCCAGCAGTGAAGAAGAAAGGACTGAAGCTTTCTTT | CASSEEERTEAFF | TRBV6-1 | . | TRBJ1-1 | few
TGCAGTGCCAGACTAGCGGGAGGGTACGGCTCCTACAATGAGCAGTTCTTC | CSARLAGGYGSYNEQFF | TRBV20-1 | TRBD2 | TRBJ2-1 | few
TGTGCCAGCACCACCGGGGCCAACGTCCTGACTTTC | CASTTGANVLTF | TRBV6-5 | . | TRBJ2-6 | once
TGCAGCGTTGAAGGACAGGTAGGGTCCTACAATGAGCAGTTCTTC | CSVEGQVGSYNEQFF | TRBV29-1 | . | TRBJ2-1 | .
TGTGCCAGCAGCGACGGACAGGTTGGATTACCCTTGGGCTATGGCTACACCTTC | CASSDGQVGLPLGYGYTF | TRBV7-2 | TRBD1 | TRBJ1-2 | .
TGTGCCAGCACCTCGGACAGGATCGGGCAAAACATTCAGTACTTC | CASTSDRIGQNIQYF | TRBV12-3/TRBV12-4 | TRBD1 | TRBJ2-4 | .
TGTGCCAGCAGCCCCTGGGGCTGGACCTTCTCCTACGAGCAGTACTTC | CASSPWGWTFSYEQYF | TRBV5-6 | . | TRBJ2-7 | .
TGTGCCAGCCGACCACCGGGACAACCAAAAAACATTCAGTACTTC | CASRPPGQPKNIQYF | TRBV7-2 | . | TRBJ2-4 | .
TGTGCCAGCAGCTTAGAACGTTGGAATAGCAATCAGCCCCAGCATTTT | CASSLERWNSNQPQHF | TRBV7-8 | . | TRBJ1-5 | .
TGTGCCTGGACCCCACAGGGGACAGGGGTGCGGACCCAGTACTTC | CAWTPQGTGVRTQYF | TRBV30 | TRBD1 | TRBJ2-5 | few
TGTGCCAGCAGCTTAGATGTGGGGCGGGCTTTCTTT | CASSLDVGRAFF | TRBV7-8 | . | TRBJ1-1 | few
TGTGCCAGCAGCTTAGGGGGGGCCCGCTCCTACAATGAGCAGTTCTTC | CASSLGGARSYNEQFF | TRBV11-2 | . | TRBJ2-1 | few
TGTGCCAGCAGCCTCCGGACTAGCTACAATGAGCAGTTCTTC | CASSLRTSYNEQFF | TRBV7-2 | TRBD2 | TRBJ2-1 | .
TGTGCCAGCAGTTACTCGATCGAGGGGCTCTACGAGCAGTACTTC | CASSYSIEGLYEQYF | TRBV6-5 | . | TRBJ2-7 | .
TGTGCCAGCAGATTAGGGGGTCGTGGAAATTCACCCCTCCACTTT | CASRLGGRGNSPLHF | TRBV12-3/TRBV12-4 | . | TRBJ1-6 | .
TGTGCCAGCTCACCCCGACAGGGAATGGAGACCCAGTACTTC | CASSPRQGMETQYF | TRBV18 | TRBD1 | TRBJ2-5 | .
TGTGCCAGCGTCAAGTACGGTGAGCAGTTCTTC | CASVKYGEQFF | TRBV7-3 | . | TRBJ2-1 | many
TGCAGTATCCAAACGGGAGGGCCGTTTGAGACCCAGTACTTC | CSIQTGGPFETQYF | TRBV20-1 | TRBD2 | TRBJ2-5 | few
TGTGCCAGCAGCTTAGCCCAGCGGGAGTGGGATGAGCAGTTCTTC | CASSLAQREWDEQFF | TRBV7-6 | TRBD2 | TRBJ2-1 | .
TGTGCCAGCAGTCACTCCCTGGAAGGGGTGTACGAGCAGTACTTC | CASSHSLEGVYEQYF | TRBV6-5 | . | TRBJ2-7 | .
TGTGCCAGCAGTTCCACGGGGATGAGCAATCAGCCCCAGCATTTT | CASSSTGMSNQPQHF | TRBV12-3/TRBV12-4 | . | TRBJ1-5 | .
TGCAGTGCTAGACATACCGGGACTAGCTATGAGCAGTTCTTC | CSARHTGTSYEQFF | TRBV20-1 | TRBD2 | TRBJ2-1 | .
TGTGCCAGCAGCTTTATGGCCGAAACTGATACGCAGTATTTT | CASSFMAETDTQYF | TRBV7-2 | . | TRBJ2-3 | .
TGTGCCAGCAGCTTAAACCCTCTACCAGCGGGAGTGAACATTCAGTACTTC | CASSLNPLPAGVNIQYF | TRBV11-2 | TRBD2 | TRBJ2-4 | .
TGTGCCAGCAGCCAGTCCGGGACCGCGAGACTAGCGGACACCTCCCGACGGGATGAGCAGTTCTTC | CASSQSGTARLADTSRRDEQFF | TRBV3-1 | TRBD2 | TRBJ2-1 | .
TGCAGCGTTGAAGGGGTCAATGAGCAGTTCTTC | CSVEGVNEQFF | TRBV29-1 | . | TRBJ2-1 | medium-sized
TGTGCCAGCAGCTTAGGTCCCTACGAGCAGTTCTTC | CASSLGPYEQFF | TRBV7-2 | . | TRBJ2-1 | .
TGTGCCAGCAGCCAAGATCGGGCCACTTCCTACAATGAGCAGTTCTTC | CASSQDRATSYNEQFF | TRBV3-1 | . | TRBJ2-1 | .
TGCAGTGCCACGACCCAGGGCTCTGGGACCAACGTCCTGACTTTC | CSATTQGSGTNVLTF | TRBV20-1 | . | TRBJ2-6 | .